This record looks at one T cell receptor (beta chain) sequence and its context. No antigen is known for it. V was pared by 7 bases and J by 2 bases, with 12 bases between. CDR1 and CDR2 (germline): MDHEN, SYDVKM. The CDR3 runs 13 residues. The data originate from a study of shared clonotypes between healthy human individuals. Across the study: The donor pool was made up of two women and three men aged 18 to 49. Overall study results and limits: Donors were few, which limited the genetic and exposure-history diversity represented.

TCRdb's table, derived via immunoSEQ multiplex PCR, lists solely in-frame clones and lacks some. The sample includes a few million clones, approximately 90% of them seen just once. Sequencing was done on a sample of naive CD4+ T cells sorted from blood. Subset defined: CD45RA+ positively selected. The source of this sequence is a man aged 18 to 35 in good health. The chain links TRBV28 to TRBJ2-7; D is unresolved. CDR3 DNA sequence: TGTGCCAGCAATAGACGAAAAGCCTACGAGCAGTACTTC. Encoded protein: CASNRRKAYEQYF.